The 27 T cell receptor beta chains reported below all come from one sample, sequenced in a study of blood T cell repertoires in COVID-19. This table comes from immunoSEQ multiplex PCR, and its TCRdb copy is limited to in-frame clones, with some not included. The table lists some 360,000 clones, about 90% of them singletons. The specimen sequenced was peripheral blood. These receptors originate from a woman aged 60 to 75 with COVID-19, enrolled during active disease.

V is TRBV6-5 and J is TRBJ2-1; no clear D gene. The CDR3 covers 14 residues. Per the germline V gene, CDR1 is MNHEY and CDR2 is SVGAGI. The ends were cut back, 6 bases at V and 0 bases at J, with 9 bases in the middle. This chain's CDR3 is CASSTLRSYNEQFF. In DNA, the CDR3 is TGTGCCAGCAGCACGCTACGCTCCTACAATGAGCAGTTCTTC.

This clone showed up just a few times. The V and J genes are TRBV19 and TRBJ2-2; 9 bases are a match to TRBD1. The V segment lost 7 bases and the J segment 6 bases; nucleotides outside the gene matches: 9. The CDR3 is 15 amino acids. Looked up from germline, CDR1 is LNHDA and CDR2 is SQIVND (reference sequence). CDR3 loop: CASTTQGARAGELFF. The CDR3 DNA reads as TGTGCCAGTACTACACAGGGGGCTAGGGCCGGGGAGCTGTTTTTT.

The V and J genes are TRBV19 and TRBJ1-5; 7 bases align to TRBD1. The germline CDR1 and CDR2 sequences are LNHDA and SQIVND (reference sequence). The CDR3 length is 13 residues. The ends lost 7 bases at V and 7 bases at J; junction bases unmatched: 7. The CDR3 is CASTTQGGQPQHF. CDR3 DNA sequence: TGTGCCAGTACCACCCAGGGGGGACAGCCCCAGCATTTT.

V usage is TRBV7-3 and J usage is TRBJ2-5; TRBD1 matches 11 bases. J was trimmed by 5 bases and V by 5 bases; bases with no gene match: 7. This CDR3 is built from 15 residues. The germline gives CDR1 SGHTA, CDR2 FQGTGA. The CDR3 region has the DNA TGTGCCAGCAGCCGCGGACAGGGGGCAGGGGAGACCCAGTACTTC. Residues: CASSRGQGAGETQYF.

The V and J genes are TRBV30 and TRBJ2-5, with 13 bases lining up with TRBD2. The CDR3 is made up of 17 amino acids. V shed 0 bases, J shed 2 bases, and the junction held 6 bases outside the gene matches. Looked up from germline, CDR1 is GTSNPN and CDR2 is SVGIG (reference sequence). CDR3 sequence (DNA): TGTGCCTGGAGTGTACTTAGGACTAGCGGGGGACAAGAGACCCAGTACTTC. Translating it yields CAWSVLRTSGGQETQYF.

V and J are TRBV7-6 and TRBJ1-3, with TRBD1 as a possible D gene (5 bases). This CDR3 region has 16 residues. Germline assignment: CDR1 SGHVS and CDR2 FNYEAQ. Trimming took 1 base from V and 4 from J, leaving 14 bases between them. Here the CDR3 DNA reads TGTGCCAGCAGCTTAGTTTCAGGGTCCACGGGAAACACCATATATTTT. This translates into CASSLVSGSTGNTIYF.

The rearrangement uses TRBV7-3 and TRBJ2-3, with 8 bases identical to TRBD2. The length of the CDR3 is 15 residues. Germline CDR1 SGHTA, CDR2 FQGTGA. The junction had 5 bases not matched to a gene; V was cut back by 5 bases and J by 1 base. CDR3 nucleotide sequence: TGTGCCAGCAGCCTTAGCGGGGTTCGCACAGATACGCAGTATTTT. This encodes CASSLSGVRTDTQYF.

This rearrangement joins TRBV11-2 to TRBJ1-6; D remains ambiguous. Trimming removed 2 bases at V and 2 bases at J, with 4 bases between. The CDR3 runs to 14 residues. Germline V gives CDR1 SGHAT, CDR2 FQNNGV. CDR3 residues: CASSLSPYNSPLHF. The CDR3 DNA is TGTGCCAGCAGCTTAAGCCCCTATAATTCACCCCTCCACTTT.

The chain has TRBV19 and TRBJ1-4; weak D call: TRBD1 (5 bases). Germline CDR1 and CDR2: LNHDA and SQIVND (reference sequence). Deletions cut 6 bases from V and 2 bases from J, with 10 bases between. The CDR3 length is 14 residues. CDR3 sequence: CASSSRGTNEKLFF. The CDR3 coding sequence is TGTGCCAGTAGCTCGCGGGGCACTAATGAAAAACTGTTTTTT.

The chain is built from TRBV25-1 and TRBJ1-3; D not resolved. Germline-derived CDR1 and CDR2 are MGHDK and SYGVNS. Trimming pared 1 base from V and 0 bases from J, leaving 4 bases between. The CDR3 runs to 14 residues. The CDR3: CASSESSSGNTIYF. CDR3 sequence (DNA): TGTGCCAGCAGTGAATCGAGCTCTGGAAACACCATATATTTT.

V gene TRBV5-4 combines with J gene TRBJ2-1; the D gene is possibly TRBD2 (5 bases). The germline CDR1 and CDR2 sequences are SGHNT and YYREEE (reference sequence). The CDR3 consists of 16 residues. The V end lost 5 bases, the J end lost 0 bases, and 15 bases lay between the germline ends. The CDR3: CASSSRGAGSYNEQFF. DNA of the CDR3: TGTGCCAGCAGTTCTCGGGGTGCAGGCTCCTACAATGAGCAGTTCTTC.

The J gene is TRBJ1-6, the V gene TRBV5-1; D not certain. The CDR3 is 16 residues long. Trimming cost V 1 base and J 0 bases, with 8 bases left between them. Germline V lookup: CDR1 SGHRS, CDR2 YFSETQ. The CDR3 region is CASSLTPSSYNSPLHF. The CDR3 DNA follows: TGCGCCAGCAGCTTGACACCAAGCTCCTATAATTCACCCCTCCACTTT. The variable domain in full, completed from reference TRBV5-1 and TRBJ1-6, reads KAGVTQTPRYLIKTRGQQVTLSCSPISGHRSVSWYQQTPGQGLQFLFEYFSETQRNKGNFPGRFSGRQFSNSRSEMNVSTLELGDSALYLCASSLTPSSYNSPLHFGNGTRLTVT.

This clone was recorded once. This chain connects TRBV7-8 to TRBJ2-7; TRBD1 agrees at 8 bases. Germline V gene data show CDR1 as SGHVS and CDR2 as FQNEAQ. The V segment lost 5 bases and the J segment 5 bases; nucleotides outside the gene matches: 5. The CDR3 is made up of 13 amino acids. The CDR3 DNA follows: TGTGCCAGCAGCGGACAGGGACGGCACGAGCAGTACTTC. It yields the protein CASSGQGRHEQYF. The entire variable domain, with the rest obtained from reference TRBV7-8 and TRBJ2-7, is as follows: GAGVSQSPRYKVAKRGQDVALRCDPISGHVSLFWYQQALGQGPEFLTYFQNEAQLDKSGLPSDRFFAERPEGSVSTLKIQRTQQEDSAVYLCASSGQGRHEQYFGPGTRLTVT.

V is TRBV6-1 and J is TRBJ2-3; a possible D gene is TRBD2 (5 bases). Trimming removed 1 base from V and 7 bases from J, with 12 bases in between. The CDR3 runs 14 residues. Germline lookup yields CDR1 MNHNS and CDR2 SASEGT. CDR3 loop: CASSEGLSPNTQYF. The DNA for the CDR3 is TGTGCCAGCAGTGAAGGACTATCCCCCAATACGCAGTATTTT.

The V and J genes are TRBV19 and TRBJ2-3, with 8 bases identical to TRBD2. Germline V gene sequence: CDR1 LNHDA, CDR2 SQIVND (reference sequence). This CDR3 is built from 15 residues. J was trimmed by 4 bases and V by 1 base; bases with no gene match: 4. Here the CDR3 DNA reads TGTGCCAGTAGTATAGTGGCGGGGGGCCCAGATACGCAGTATTTT. Translated: CASSIVAGGPDTQYF.

Comments on this clone: The same CDR3 can be traced to other DNA sequences in this sample. V and J are TRBV19 and TRBJ1-5, with TRBD1 matching over 8 bases. CDR1 LNHDA and CDR2 SQIVND come from the germline V gene (reference sequence). V dropped 5 bases and J dropped 0; count of bases not matched to a gene: 6. This CDR3 comprises 16 residues. This CDR3 reads CASSVGTGNSNQPQHF. The CDR3 nucleotides are TGTGCCAGTAGTGTCGGGACAGGTAATAGCAATCAGCCCCAGCATTTT.

This chain joins TRBV9 and TRBJ2-5; 10 bases match TRBD2. This CDR3 has 16 amino acids. V lost 0 bases to trimming and J lost 4 bases; unmatched junction nucleotides: 6. In germline, CDR1 is SGDLS, CDR2 YYNGEE. CDR3: CASSVGSGGAVETQYF. Here the CDR3 DNA reads TGTGCCAGCAGCGTAGGGAGCGGGGGGGCGGTAGAGACCCAGTACTTC.

This chain connects TRBV2 to TRBJ2-3; weak D call: TRBD1 (6 bases). V lost 6 bases and J lost 0, with 13 bases in between. CDR3 size: 15 residues. The germline V gene encodes CDR1 SNHLY and CDR2 FYNNEI. CDR3 sequence (DNA): TGTGCCAGCAGGGACAGAGCCACTAGCACAGATACGCAGTATTTT. This sequence encodes CASRDRATSTDTQYF.

The rearrangement joins TRBV28 to TRBJ1-5; 7 bases map to TRBD1. The length of the CDR3 is 13 residues. Germline V gene data show CDR1 as MDHEN and CDR2 as SYDVKM. The V and J ends lost 6 bases and 7 bases, in that order; junction bases with no gene match: 6. The CDR3 reads CASSRDRAQPQHF. The DNA of the CDR3 is TGTGCCAGCAGCCGAGACAGGGCGCAGCCCCAGCATTTT.

The sample holds a few counts of this clone. Different DNA sequences within this sample yield the same CDR3. The DNA of the CDR3 is TGTGCCAGCAGCCCCGTCGCAGGTAACACTGAAGCTTTCTTT. Amino acid sequence: CASSPVAGNTEAFF. This rearrangement joins TRBV6-5 to TRBJ1-1; unclear D gene. Trimming left V 6 bases short and J 2 bases short, with 13 bases between. CDR3 length: 14 residues. CDR1 is MNHEY and CDR2 is SVGAGI in the germline V gene.

This clone was detected only once. This chain connects TRBV3-1 (or the pseudogene TRBV3-2) to TRBJ1-5, with D possibly TRBD1 on 5 matching bases. The germline V and J ends were trimmed by 4 bases and 4 bases, with 14 bases remaining between them. The germline V gene has CDR1 LGHDT and CDR2 YNNKEL (reference sequence). The CDR3 sequence is 15 residues long. The CDR3 here is CASSPSQEKNQPQHF. As DNA, the CDR3 is TGTGCCAGCAGCCCATCACAGGAGAAAAATCAGCCCCAGCATTTT.

This clone was seen once. This chain links TRBV5-1 with TRBJ1-4; perhaps TRBD1 as D (5 bases). Trimming stripped 5 bases from V and 7 bases from J, with 12 bases between. This CDR3 has 13 residues. The germline V gene encodes CDR1 SGHRS and CDR2 YFSETQ. CDR3 region: CASSWGGIEKLFF. The CDR3 DNA reads as TGCGCCAGCAGTTGGGGGGGTATTGAAAAACTGTTTTTT.

The chain employs TRBV6-5 and TRBJ2-3, with D tentatively TRBD1 (5 bases). Germline CDR1 reads MNHEY; CDR2 reads SVGAGI. CDR3 size: 15 residues. V lost 7 bases and J 6 bases, leaving 20 bases between the germline ends. CDR3 sequence reads: CASTPTGHHTDTQYF. The CDR3 nucleotides read TGTGCCAGCACACCCACAGGCCACCACACGGATACGCAGTATTTT.

The chain joins TRBV4-1 to TRBJ2-1; 9 bases map to TRBD2. The V gene end was trimmed by 1 base and the J gene end by 3 bases; junction bases not matched to a gene: 10. Germline loops: CDR1 MGHRA, CDR2 YSYEKL. The CDR3 totals 18 residues. CDR3 sequence reads: CASSQVGTRGGLYNEQFF. In DNA, the CDR3 is TGCGCCAGCAGCCAAGTGGGCACGCGGGGGGGCCTCTACAATGAGCAGTTCTTC.

The chain uses TRBV25-1 and TRBJ1-2; tentatively, D is TRBD1 (5 bases). Trimming took off 5 bases at V and 4 bases at J, with 11 bases between the two ends. The germline CDR1 and CDR2 sequences are MGHDK and SYGVNS. This CDR3 has 13 amino acids. CDR3 residues: CASSPSQGYGYTF. CDR3 in DNA: TGTGCCAGCAGTCCCAGCCAGGGCTATGGCTACACCTTC.

The chain couples TRBV6-2 or TRBV6-3 to TRBJ2-1; 10 bases match TRBD2. V lost 2 bases and J lost 4; bases outside the gene matches: 8. The CDR3 extends over 17 amino acids. Germline loops: CDR1 MNHEY, CDR2 SVGEGT. Here the CDR3 reads CASSYIAGGTNYNEQFF. CDR3 DNA: TGTGCCAGCAGTTACATAGCGGGGGGCACTAATTACAATGAGCAGTTCTTC.

This clone was seen a few times. The chain combines TRBV18 with TRBJ1-6; 7 positions match TRBD1. Germline V gene lookup returns CDR1 KGHSH and CDR2 LQKENI. V was clipped by 6 bases and J by 6 bases; unmatched bases: 8. The CDR3 is made up of 15 amino acids. Here the CDR3 reads CASSEARQGNSPLHF. CDR3 in DNA: TGTGCCAGCTCTGAAGCGAGACAGGGTAATTCACCCCTCCACTTT.